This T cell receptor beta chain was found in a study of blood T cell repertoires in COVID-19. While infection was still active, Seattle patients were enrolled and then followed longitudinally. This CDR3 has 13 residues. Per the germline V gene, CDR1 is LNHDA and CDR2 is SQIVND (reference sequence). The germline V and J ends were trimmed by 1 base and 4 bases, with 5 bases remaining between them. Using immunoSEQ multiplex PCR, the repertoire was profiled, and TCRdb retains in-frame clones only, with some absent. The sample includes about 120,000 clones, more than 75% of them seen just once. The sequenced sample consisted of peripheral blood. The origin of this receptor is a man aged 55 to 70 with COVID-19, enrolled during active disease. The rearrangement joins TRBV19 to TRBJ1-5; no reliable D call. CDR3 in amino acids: CASSIGRNQPQHF. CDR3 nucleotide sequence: TGTGCCAGTAGTATAGGGAGGAATCAGCCCCAGCATTTT. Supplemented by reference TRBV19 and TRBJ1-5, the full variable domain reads DGGITQSPKYLFRKEGQNVTLSCEQNLNHDAMYWYRQDPGQGLRLIYYSQIVNDFQKGDIAEGYSVSREKKESFPLTVTSAQKNPTAFYLCASSIGRNQPQHFGDGTRLSIL.